This is a list of T cell receptor beta chains from one sample in a study of T-cell memory formation after mild COVID-19. TCRdb itself ran the 5' RACE reads through MiXCR, one entry per CDR3 protein. The sample yields 550,000 to 650,000 distinct CDR3 sequences, roughly 17% seen once. The sample consisted of PBMCs or a T cell subset sorted from them (not recorded which). Receptors were obtained from an adult woman who had mild COVID-19 (a few samples of this study predate the infection). Cell type and time point are not known. CDR3s include the opening cysteine and the closing phenylalanine or tryptophan. D genes are given only for firm matches. Expanded clones get a size class; other rows say once, few or many, or leave the size out.

cdr3_nt cdr3_aa j_call d_call clone_size v_call cdr3_length
TGTGCCAGCAGTGAATCGGGTGGGGCCAACGTCCTGACTTTC CASSESGGANVLTF TRBJ2-6 - - TRBV25-1 14
TGTGCCAGCAGCCTCGGCGGGGGGTCAGTCCAGAGGTTC CASSLGGGSVQRF TRBJ2-5 TRBD2 - TRBV14 13
TGTGCCAGCAGCTTAGTGGGAGGGAGTATGAATGAGCAGTTCTTC CASSLVGGSMNEQFF TRBJ2-1 TRBD2 few TRBV7-2 15
TGTGCCAGCAGTGACCCGGCACAGGGGTTACATGAGCAGTTCTTC CASSDPAQGLHEQFF TRBJ2-1 TRBD1 - TRBV6-4 15
TGTGCCATCAGTGAAGGGACGGAAGCTTTCTTT CAISEGTEAFF TRBJ1-1 - many TRBV10-3 11
TGTGCCAGCAGCTCGCGAAGGGGGTCGGATTCACCCCTCCACTTT CASSSRRGSDSPLHF TRBJ1-6 - - TRBV7-9 15
TGTGCCAGCAGCCATGGGAAGTGGGATACGCAGTATTTT CASSHGKWDTQYF TRBJ2-3 - few TRBV11-2 13
TGTGCCAGCAGCTTCGCTAGCGGGAGGCTAAACGAGCAGTACTTC CASSFASGRLNEQYF TRBJ2-7 TRBD2 once TRBV7-2 15
TGTGCCAGCAAAAGAGATTCGCTTCCGAACACTGAAGCTTTCTTT CASKRDSLPNTEAFF TRBJ1-1 - - TRBV7-2 15
TGCAGTGCTAGAGATTACAACCACTTC CSARDYNHF TRBJ2-7 - - TRBV20-1 9
TGTGCCAGCAGCCCACTCATAGCGGGGGGGGGGGGAGATACGCAGTATTTT CASSPLIAGGGGDTQYF TRBJ2-3 TRBD2 - TRBV3-1 17
TGTGCCACCTCTACCGGGACTACCAACAATGAGCAGTTCTTC CATSTGTTNNEQFF TRBJ2-1 TRBD2 - TRBV15 14
TGTGCCAGCAGCTTGGGAGGACAGGGGATTCTGCCCCAGCATTTT CASSLGGQGILPQHF TRBJ1-5 TRBD1 few TRBV5-6 15
TGTGCCAGCAGCTTGACTAGCGGGGACGAGCAGTACTTC CASSLTSGDEQYF TRBJ2-7 TRBD2 - TRBV7-2 13
TGTGCCAGCAGTCTTGACAAGACCGAAAAACTGTTTTTT CASSLDKTEKLFF TRBJ1-4 - - TRBV6-5 13
TGCGCCAGCAGTTTTAACAGGGACCAAGAGACCCAGTACTTC CASSFNRDQETQYF TRBJ2-5 - few TRBV5-1 14
TGTGCCAGCAGTTACTCGGTAGGGATTGGCTACGAGCAGTACTTC CASSYSVGIGYEQYF TRBJ2-7 - few TRBV6-6 15
TGTGCCAGCAGCCCGCGGACTAGGGTTGATGACATTCAGTACTTC CASSPRTRVDDIQYF TRBJ2-4 TRBD2 few TRBV4-2 15
TGTGCCAGCAGACCCTACCCCAATTCTGACGGGACGTGGGGCCCCGCGGGCGACACAGATACGCAGTATTTT CASRPYPNSDGTWGPAGDTDTQYF TRBJ2-3 - - TRBV25-1 24
TGTGCCAGCAGCCAAGGGGACCGCTGGGAGACCCAGTACTTC CASSQGDRWETQYF TRBJ2-5 - - TRBV3-1 14
TGCAGTGCTAGAGATGTGCGATGGACAGCCCAAGAGACCCAGTACTTC CSARDVRWTAQETQYF TRBJ2-5 - few TRBV20-1 16
TGTGCCAGCAGCGTCTCTCCTAGGGGTTACTCTGGAAACACCATATATTTT CASSVSPRGYSGNTIYF TRBJ1-3 - - TRBV9 17
TGTGCCAGCAGTTTATACCCCGCCAACTATGGCTACACCTTC CASSLYPANYGYTF TRBJ1-2 - - TRBV27 14
TGTGCCAGCAGGCGAGCCTATACAGGGTACGAGCAGTACTTC CASRRAYTGYEQYF TRBJ2-7 - - TRBV6-2/TRBV6-3 14
TGTGCCAGCAGCTTGGACAGGGCGAACTATGGCTACACCTTC CASSLDRANYGYTF TRBJ1-2 TRBD1 many TRBV5-1 14
TGTGCCAGCAGCCCAAACAGGGGCGCAACGCGGGCCGGGGAGCTGTTTTTT CASSPNRGATRAGELFF TRBJ2-2 TRBD1 - TRBV3-1 17
TGTGCCAGCAGCCCGAAAACTGAAGCTTTCTTT CASSPKTEAFF TRBJ1-1 - few TRBV7-2 11
TGTGCCAGCAGTTCTCAAGCGGGAGGGCCTAATGAGCAGTTCTTC CASSSQAGGPNEQFF TRBJ2-1 TRBD2 - TRBV7-2 15
TGTGCCAGCAGGGCCGAGGTTCAGGCAATACGAGATGGCTACACCTTC CASRAEVQAIRDGYTF TRBJ1-2 - few TRBV2 16
TGTGCCAGTAGTCCACTAGCGGGGGGCCACGGTGAGCAGTTCTTC CASSPLAGGHGEQFF TRBJ2-1 TRBD2 - TRBV19 15
TGTGCCAGCAGCTTAGTAGGGGCTGGCTCCTACGAGCAGTACTTC CASSLVGAGSYEQYF TRBJ2-7 - few TRBV7-9 15
TGCAGTGCTAGGCCCCCCAGGAACTCTGGGGCCAACGTCCTGACTTTC CSARPPRNSGANVLTF TRBJ2-6 - few TRBV20-1 16
TGTGCCAGCAGTTACTCCGTAAACAATGAGCAGTTCTTC CASSYSVNNEQFF TRBJ2-1 - - TRBV6-5 13
TGTGCCAGCAGCTTCGGGGGGGTCGAAAAACTGTTTTTT CASSFGGVEKLFF TRBJ1-4 - - TRBV6-8 13
TGTGCCAGCAGGAGCGGACAGGGGCGCGGGAGCACTGAAGCTTTCTTT CASRSGQGRGSTEAFF TRBJ1-1 TRBD1 few TRBV12-3/TRBV12-4 16
TGTGCCTGGAATTGGGCAGGGGGCTCTACGAACACCGGGGAGCTGTTTTTT CAWNWAGGSTNTGELFF TRBJ2-2 TRBD1 few TRBV30 17
TGCGCCAGCAGCTTGGGAGGGGCCACTGAAGCTTTCTTT CASSLGGATEAFF TRBJ1-1 - many TRBV5-1 13
TGCGCCAGCAGCAACACCGGGGAGCTGTTTTTT CASSNTGELFF TRBJ2-2 - many TRBV5-1 11
TGTGCCAGTAGTGCGACACAGGGAAACTATGGCTACACCTTC CASSATQGNYGYTF TRBJ1-2 - - TRBV19 14